This is a list of T cell receptor beta chains from one sample in a study of shared clonotypes between healthy human individuals. TCRdb's copy holds only in-frame clones and misses some; the assay was immunoSEQ multiplex PCR. The sample yields over a million clones, about 80% seen once. Source material: memory CD4+ T cells sorted from blood. Receptor source: a man aged 18-30 years in good health. CDR3s include the opening cysteine and the closing phenylalanine or tryptophan. The order of the fields is CDR3 length, D gene, J gene, clone size, V gene, CDR3 DNA, CDR3 protein. The D gene is left open where the match is weak. Clone size is stated in some rows and not others, as once, few, many or a class when expanded.

>15|NA|TRBJ2-6|once|TRBV11-2
TGTGCCAGCAGCTTAGTTTACTCTGGGGCCAACGTCCTGACTTTC
CASSLVYSGANVLTF
>11|NA|TRBJ1-1|NA|TRBV20-1
TGCAGTGCCCCGCTGAACACTGAAGCTTTCTTT
CSAPLNTEAFF
>15|NA|TRBJ2-7|NA|TRBV27
TGTGCCAGCAGTTTATCGCCCTCGTTATCGAGCAGGCAGTACTTC
CASSLSPSLSSRQYF
>10|NA|TRBJ1-1|NA|TRBV29-1
TGCGGCGGGGGGCACACTGAAGCTTTCTTT
CGGGHTEAFF
>15|NA|TRBJ1-1|once|TRBV5-1
TGCGCCAGCAGTCTGGCGACAAGACAGTTCACTGAAGCTTTCTTT
CASSLATRQFTEAFF
>18|TRBD1|TRBJ1-2|NA|TRBV5-6
TGTGCCAGCAGCTTCTTCCTTAGGACAGGGGGCGTTGGCTATGGCTACACCTTC
CASSFFLRTGGVGYGYTF
>16|NA|TRBJ1-3|NA|TRBV4-2
TGTGCCAGCAGCCGGGACGGGGACAAGACTGGAAACACCATATATTTT
CASSRDGDKTGNTIYF
>13|NA|TRBJ1-1|few|TRBV18
TGTGCCAGCTCACCAGGAACAAACACTGAAGCTTTCTTT
CASSPGTNTEAFF
>13|NA|TRBJ2-7|NA|TRBV6-6
TGTGCCAGCAGTTCTCCCCAGGCTCACGAGCAGTACTTC
CASSSPQAHEQYF
>17|NA|TRBJ1-6|NA|TRBV7-8
TGTGCCAGCAGCGTCCGAACAGGGAGCTCCTATAATTCACCCCTCCACTTT
CASSVRTGSSYNSPLHF
>17|TRBD2|TRBJ2-1|NA|TRBV7-2
TGTGCCAGCAGCCCCGCCCTAGCGGCAAGCTCCTACAATGAGCAGTTCTTC
CASSPALAASSYNEQFF
>15|NA|TRBJ1-5|NA|TRBV6-1
TGTGCCAGTAATTGGGTGGGGGAGCGAAATCAGCCCCAGCATTTT
CASNWVGERNQPQHF
>14|TRBD2|TRBJ2-7|NA|TRBV5-4
TGTGCCAGCAGATATGGACTAGCAAGCTACGAGCAGTACTTC
CASRYGLASYEQYF
>16|NA|TRBJ1-5|many|TRBV7-9
TGTGCCAGCAGTTTAGGGGCAGACTTCAACAATCAGCCCCAGCATTTT
CASSLGADFNNQPQHF
>16|TRBD1|TRBJ2-4|NA|TRBV19
TGTGCCAGTAGCCTCACAGGGGGCGCGGCCAAAAACATTCAGTACTTC
CASSLTGGAAKNIQYF
>15|NA|TRBJ2-2|NA|TRBV7-8
TGTGCCAGCAGCTGGAGGTTTCCGAACACCGGGGAGCTGTTTTTT
CASSWRFPNTGELFF
>16|TRBD1|TRBJ1-1|NA|TRBV5-5
TGTGCCAGCAGCTGGGGGACAGGGGGAACGAACACTGAAGCTTTCTTT
CASSWGTGGTNTEAFF
>14|TRBD1|TRBJ1-1|NA|TRBV11-3
TGTGCCAGCAGGGACCGGGACAGGGTAACTGAAGCTTTCTTT
CASRDRDRVTEAFF
>13|NA|TRBJ2-2|NA|TRBV7-2
TGTGCCAGCAGCCCACCGACTGGGTTGGGGCTGTTTTTT
CASSPPTGLGLFF
>15|NA|TRBJ2-2|NA|TRBV11-1
TGTGCCAGCAGCTTGCCGACCCGGTCCGCCGGGGAGCTGTTTTTT
CASSLPTRSAGELFF
>14|TRBD1|TRBJ1-1|few|TRBV6-5
TGTGCCAGCAGTCCGGGACAGACTAACACTGAAGCTTTCTTT
CASSPGQTNTEAFF
>15|NA|TRBJ2-2|NA|TRBV12-5
TGTGCTAGTGGAACTGGACTACAAGACACCGGGGAGCTGTTTTTT
CASGTGLQDTGELFF
>16|TRBD2|TRBJ2-2|NA|TRBV19
TGTGCCAGTAAAGTAGCGGGGGTGAGGAACACCGGGGAGCTGTTTTTT
CASKVAGVRNTGELFF
>15|NA|TRBJ2-2|NA|TRBV18
TGTGCCAGCTCCCCACGACAGGAGAACACCGGGGAGCTGTTTTTT
CASSPRQENTGELFF
>14|NA|TRBJ1-2|NA|TRBV6-4
TGTGCCAGCAGTGTAGGTGGGGACCGCTATGGCTACACCTTC
CASSVGGDRYGYTF
>15|NA|TRBJ2-2|NA|TRBV5-1
TGCGCCAGCAGCCGAGGGGGGACCTACACCGGGGAGCTGTTTTTT
CASSRGGTYTGELFF
>15|TRBD1|TRBJ1-5|few|TRBV30
TGTGCCTGGGGTAAGACAGGGGGCTACAATCAGCCCCAGCATTTT
CAWGKTGGYNQPQHF
>13|NA|TRBJ2-7|NA|TRBV27
TGTGCCAGCAGTTCACTAGGACGAATGGGGCAGTACTTC
CASSSLGRMGQYF
>15|NA|TRBJ2-7|NA|TRBV7-2
TGTGCCAGCAGCTCCCGGCTCGGGGGGCTTGGCGAGCAGTACTTC
CASSSRLGGLGEQYF
>12|NA|TRBJ2-5|NA|TRBV19
TGTGCCAGTAGTACCGGCCAAGAGACCCAGTACTTC
CASSTGQETQYF
>15|NA|TRBJ1-1|NA|TRBV18
TGTGCCAGCTCACCCCCCTTGACCGAGAACACTGAAGCTTTCTTT
CASSPPLTENTEAFF
>14|TRBD1|TRBJ2-2|NA|TRBV10-3
TGTGCCACCCGACCGGGACAGTCCACCGGGGAGCTGTTTTTT
CATRPGQSTGELFF
>14|NA|TRBJ2-3|NA|TRBV10-1
TGCGCCAGCAGCGAGGACATAGGTAGCGATACGCAGTATTTT
CASSEDIGSDTQYF
>15|TRBD2|TRBJ2-1|NA|TRBV30
TGTGCCTGGAGTTGGCGGGAGGGGATAAGGAATGAGCAGTTCTTC
CAWSWREGIRNEQFF
>15|NA|TRBJ2-3|NA|TRBV5-4
TGTGCCAGCAGCTTTGGGGGGTTTGGCACAGATACGCAGTATTTT
CASSFGGFGTDTQYF
>14|NA|TRBJ1-1|few|TRBV6-5
TGTGCCAGCCAACCACTCGGGCGGGCCACTGAAGCTTTCTTT
CASQPLGRATEAFF